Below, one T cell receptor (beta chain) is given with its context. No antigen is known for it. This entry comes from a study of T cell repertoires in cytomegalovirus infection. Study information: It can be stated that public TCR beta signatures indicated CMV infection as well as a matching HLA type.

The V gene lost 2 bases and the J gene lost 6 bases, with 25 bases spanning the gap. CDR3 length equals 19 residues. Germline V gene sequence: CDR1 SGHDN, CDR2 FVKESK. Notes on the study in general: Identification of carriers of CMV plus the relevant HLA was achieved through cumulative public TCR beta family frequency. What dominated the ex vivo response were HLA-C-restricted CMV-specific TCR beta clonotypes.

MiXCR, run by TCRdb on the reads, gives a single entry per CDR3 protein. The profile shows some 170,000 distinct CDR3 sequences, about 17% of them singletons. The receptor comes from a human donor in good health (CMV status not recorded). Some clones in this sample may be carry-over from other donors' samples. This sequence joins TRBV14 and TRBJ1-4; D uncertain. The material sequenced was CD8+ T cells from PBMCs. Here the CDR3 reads CASSQREQEKLIRHEKLFF. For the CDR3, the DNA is TGTGCCAGCAGCCAAAGAGAGCAGGAGAAGCTAATCCGCCATGAAAAACTGTTTTTT.